These 10 T cell receptor beta chains were all obtained from the same sample, sequenced in a study of vaccination and CD4 T cells after COVID-19. Treatment here: roughly 11-day PBMC culture with coronavirus spike peptide pools or control peptides (ViraFEST assay). These TCRs are of unknown antigen specificity. With the Oncomine TCR Beta short-read assay, DNA from cultured CD4+ T cells was sequenced. TCRdb analysed the PCR reads with MiXCR anew, one entry per CDR3 protein. This table has some 20,000 distinct CDR3 sequences, around 40% appearing once. Here the sequenced sample was CD4+ T cells from blood, cultured in vitro, taken before SARS-CoV-2 vaccination. All receptors derive from a human donor who had recovered from COVID-19.

This clonotype was found a few times. The V gene is TRBV7-2, the J gene TRBJ1-1; D ambiguous. V lost 2 bases and J lost 0, with 7 bases in between. This CDR3 contains 14 residues. Germline CDR1 and CDR2: SGHTA and FQGNSA. The chain's CDR3 is CASSLRLMNTEAFF. As DNA, the CDR3 is TGTGCCAGCAGCTTAAGACTCATGAACACTGAAGCTTTCTTT.

The rearrangement joins TRBV25-1 to TRBJ1-2; 9 bases map to TRBD1. CDR1 is MGHDK and CDR2 is SYGVNS in the germline V gene. Germline trimming cut 3 bases from V and 7 bases from J; bases unmatched to any gene: 6. The CDR3 is 14 residues long. CDR3 protein: CASSDRDRDIGYTF. The CDR3 DNA reads TGTGCCAGCAGTGACCGGGACAGGGACATTGGCTACACCTTC.

The chain links TRBV7-9 to TRBJ1-1; 8 positions match TRBD1. V dropped 5 bases and J dropped 3; count of bases not matched to a gene: 5. The CDR3 extends over 14 amino acids. CDR1 SEHNR and CDR2 FQNEAQ come from the germline V gene (reference sequence). The CDR3 is CASSPGQVDTEAFF. The CDR3, as DNA: TGTGCCAGCAGCCCGGGACAGGTGGACACTGAAGCTTTCTTT.

In this sample, this clonotype turned up a few times. The chain carries TRBV30 and TRBJ1-5; the D gene is possibly TRBD1 (5 bases). The CDR3 length is 13 residues. Looked up from germline, CDR1 is GTSNPN and CDR2 is SVGIG (reference sequence). V was pared by 2 bases and J by 4 bases, with 9 bases between. The CDR3 reads CAWSTQGNQPQHF. The CDR3 DNA reads as TGTGCCTGGAGTACGCAGGGAAATCAGCCCCAGCATTTT.

This clonotype turned up a few times. The rearrangement links TRBV28 to TRBJ2-5; D not certain. Trimming shortened V by 2 bases and J by 5 bases, and 9 bases separated the two germline ends. The germline gives CDR1 MDHEN, CDR2 SYDVKM. The CDR3 is made up of 13 amino acids. The CDR3 nucleotides are TGTGCCAGCAGTTTACAGACGACGGAGACCCAGTACTTC. Protein sequence: CASSLQTTETQYF.

This clonotype has just a few counts. The chain employs TRBV15 and TRBJ1-5; D is perhaps TRBD1 (5 bases). The germline V gene encodes CDR1 LNHNV and CDR2 YYDKDF (reference sequence). Trimming took 3 bases from V and 2 from J, leaving 17 bases between them. CDR3 length equals 17 residues. CDR3 bases: TGTGCCACCAGCAGGGGGCTGACAGACATGGGCAATCAGCCCCAGCATTTT. Amino acid sequence: CATSRGLTDMGNQPQHF.

The rearrangement uses TRBV28 and TRBJ2-2; 12 bases are a match to TRBD1. CDR3 length equals 17 residues. After removal of 1 base from V and 7 bases from J, the junction contained 7 bases not matched to a gene. Germline V CDR1 and CDR2: MDHEN, SYDVKM. CDR3 DNA: TGTGCCAGCAGTTTATTCGTTGGGACAGGGGGCCACGGGGAGCTGTTTTTT. Its translation: CASSLFVGTGGHGELFF.

This clonotype was observed a handful of times. The chain joins TRBV19 to TRBJ2-7; 9 positions agree with TRBD2. The V gene's germline CDR1 is LNHDA and CDR2 SQIVND (reference sequence). The length of the CDR3 is 13 residues. V was clipped by 6 bases and J by 13 bases; unmatched bases: 13. The CDR3 DNA reads as TGTGCCAGTAGCCCTGATCCTAGCGGGGTAGTCTACTTC. Translated, it gives CASSPDPSGVVYF.

This clonotype has more than one count but fewer than ten. This rearrangement joins TRBV20-1 to TRBJ2-7; D possibly corresponds to TRBD1 (6 bases). This CDR3 is built from 16 residues. The V and J ends lost 6 bases and 1 base respectively, with 22 bases between them. The germline CDR1 and CDR2 sequences are DFQATT and SNEGSKA (reference sequence). CDR3 sequence: CSARGLGHIISYEQYF. The CDR3 DNA reads TGCAGTGCCCGAGGGCTGGGACATATTATATCCTACGAGCAGTACTTC.

The sample holds a few counts of this clonotype. This chain joins TRBV19 and TRBJ1-1; D gene unclear. The CDR3 is 12 residues long. Between the trimmed V and J ends, which lost 1 base and 4 bases, there was a span of 4 bases. Germline lookup yields CDR1 LNHDA and CDR2 SQIVND (reference sequence). This CDR3 is CASSIAATEAFF. The CDR3 nucleotides read TGTGCCAGTAGTATAGCGGCCACTGAAGCTTTCTTT.